This TCR beta chain was captured by sequencing in a study of blood T cell repertoires in COVID-19 (dated by TCRdb to the early 2020s). Regarding the research as a whole: The collaborator samples originated in the United States, Italy and Spain and spanned the acute and convalescent phases of COVID-19. The material from the prospective study consisted of cDNA or gDNA derived from T cells, B-cell-depleted T cells, or PBMCs. Subjects who had been exposed to COVID-19, were actively infected with it, or had recovered from it provided the deeply sampled blood TCRbeta repertoires that made up the dataset. The repertoires were released in a freely available public database intended as a resource for research on the immune response to SARS-CoV-2. The samples were drawn from the first 160 participants of the ongoing ImmuneRACE study and from about 1,200 subjects provided by 6 global collaborators. Sample metadata almost always included a de-identified subject ID, COVID-19 status, age in years and sex. Where available, HLA class I and class II types were taken from metadata supplied by the sample provider and were not determined by assay-based typing. Here is what the overall study found, with its caveats: The quantity of clinical and demographic metadata differed by source and by participant and was supplied without curation.

CDR1 and CDR2 (SGHTA, FQGTGA) derive from the germline V gene. Between the V and J ends, shortened by 2 bases and 4 bases respectively, the junction contains 8 bases. The CDR3 goes from the cysteine to the phenylalanine over 13 residues. This entry keeps only the CDR3 DNA: 39 bases, framed from base 1. This clone showed up just once. What antigen it recognizes has not been identified. The sample holds no much larger clone one base away, and base qualities are not on file. TCRbeta CDR3 regions were amplified from genomic DNA by means of the immunoSEQ Assay, a bias-controlled multiplex PCR. The authors' analysis ran thus. Within the assay, amplification of reference gene primers was used to estimate how many nucleated cells each sample contained. Sequence reads were collapsed and filtered to measure the absolute abundance of every unique TCRbeta CDR3 rearrangement. For each sample, productive Simpson clonality was calculated as the square root of Simpson's diversity index over productive rearrangements. TCRdb's version of the immuneACCESS table is confined to in-frame rearrangements and falls short of the full clone set. An unresolved V gene accounts for under half of the shortfall where checked; the remainder is of unknown origin. V, J and clone size are those of that table, while D and trimming were read from the DNA. The sample table contains 150,000 to 200,000 clones; only one count was recorded for around 86% of them. 0.99% of the sample is held by the ten biggest clonotypes.

The collaborating institutions used their own protocols to collect whole blood in K2EDTA tubes. For TCRbeta analysis, collaborator samples were shipped as frozen whole blood, as isolated PBMCs, or as DNA extracted from either sample type. Sequenced material: peripheral blood. This receptor chain uses TRBV7-3 and TRBJ1-2, and possibly TRBD1, on 5 matching bases. This clonotype was obtained from a man aged 18-30 years with acute or convalescent COVID-19. In nucleotide form, the sequence is TGTGCCAGCAGCTTATCAGGGTTCTATGGCTACACCTTC. This sequence encodes CASSLSGFYGYTF.